This TCR beta chain was captured by sequencing in a study of shared T cell receptors in the human thymus. TCRdb's table, derived via immunoSEQ multiplex PCR, lists solely in-frame clones and lacks some. The repertoire holds hundreds of thousands of clones, with 70% to 90% as singletons. Unmatched junction bases numbered 6, after V lost 4 bases and J lost 10 bases. This CDR3 has 13 amino acids. CDR1 LNHNV and CDR2 YYDKDF come from the germline V gene (reference sequence). This sample also belongs to another study, concerning human thymus T cells. As that study records: Surgeons resected thymus tissue during corrective heart surgery.

Sequencing was done on a sample of thymocytes. The rearrangement uses TRBV15 and TRBJ2-1; 8 nucleotides line up with TRBD2. This TCR was sampled from a boy younger than two with a congenital heart defect. The CDR3, as DNA: TGTGCCACCAGCACCCGGGGGGGTACCGAGCAGTTCTTC. Translated: CATSTRGGTEQFF.